This is a list of T cell receptor beta chains from one sample in a study of T cells in Graves' hyperthyroidism and ophthalmopathy. Each CDR3 protein gets one entry after TCRdb re-called the multiplex PCR reads with MiXCR. This sample has around 200,000 distinct CDR3 sequences; about 18% occur once, and the top ten carry around 27%. What was sequenced was blood. The origin of the receptors is a woman aged 50 to 60 with Graves' hyperthyroidism. Each CDR3 is given with its conserved first and last residue. A D gene is named only where the DNA matches it firmly. Clone size is not always given. Where it is, it says once, few, many or a class for expanded clones.

d_call clone_size cdr3_length j_call v_call cdr3_nt cdr3_aa
TRBD2 many 18 TRBJ2-5 TRBV6-5 TGTGCCAGCAGTTACAAATATCTAGCGGGGGGTATCCAAGAGACCCAGTACTTC CASSYKYLAGGIQETQYF
NA many 14 TRBJ2-7 TRBV10-2 TGCGCCAGCAGTGAGTCCGTAGGGACCTACGAGCAGTACTTC CASSESVGTYEQYF
NA NA 16 TRBJ2-3 TRBV7-2 TGTGCCAGCAGCGCAAGGCAGGGTGGGGACACAGATACGCAGTATTTT CASSARQGGDTDTQYF
NA once 14 TRBJ1-5 TRBV6-5 TGTGCCAGCAGTTCCAGGGATATCAATCAGCCCCAGCATTTT CASSSRDINQPQHF
NA few 11 TRBJ2-7 TRBV10-2 TGCGCCAGTAAGGCTGGCGGTGAGCAGTACTTC CASKAGGEQYF
NA many 14 TRBJ1-2 TRBV28 TGTGCCAGCAGTTTATCCCGTTTAGGCTTTGGCTACACCTTC CASSLSRLGFGYTF
TRBD1 few 14 TRBJ1-1 TRBV5-1 TGCGCCAGCAGCTTTAGGGGGCAAGACACTGAAGCTTTCTTT CASSFRGQDTEAFF
NA many 13 TRBJ1-1 TRBV19 TGTGCCAGTAGCCAAACGGGGAACGCTGAAGCTTTCTTT CASSQTGNAEAFF
NA many 13 TRBJ2-1 TRBV5-5 TGTGCCAGCAGCTTGGGCCCTAACAATGAGCAGTTCTTC CASSLGPNNEQFF
NA many 17 TRBJ2-7 TRBV19 TGTGCCAGTAGTGCTTCGACAGTCTTCAGCTTTCCCTACGAGCAGTACTTC CASSASTVFSFPYEQYF
TRBD1 NA 13 TRBJ1-1 TRBV7-9 TGTGCCAGCAGCGCCCAGGGGGTATTTGAAGCTTTCTTT CASSAQGVFEAFF
NA many 14 TRBJ1-1 TRBV25-1 TGTGCCAGCAGCTCGACAGTAACCTACACTGAAGCTTTCTTT CASSSTVTYTEAFF
NA NA 14 TRBJ2-2 TRBV9 TGTGCCAGCACAACAGGGAGAAACACCGGGGAGCTGTTTTTT CASTTGRNTGELFF
NA many 15 TRBJ1-6 TRBV12-3/TRBV12-4 TGTGCCAGCAGTTTACGTGCCGAATATAATTCACCCCTCCACTTT CASSLRAEYNSPLHF
TRBD1 many 14 TRBJ1-2 TRBV7-2 TGTGCCAGCAGCTTGTCGGGACAGAACTATGGCTACACCTTC CASSLSGQNYGYTF
TRBD1 many 15 TRBJ1-1 TRBV12-3/TRBV12-4 TGTGCCAGCAGTCTGCCCCAGGGGGCGCGGACTGAAGCTTTCTTT CASSLPQGARTEAFF
TRBD2 many 16 TRBJ2-5 TRBV3-1 TGTGCCAGCACCTCGCCGGCAGGACTAGCGAAAGAGACCCAGTACTTC CASTSPAGLAKETQYF
NA many 15 TRBJ1-6 TRBV25-1 TGTGCCAGCAGCACCAGCGGTGGGTATAATTCACCCCTCCACTTT CASSTSGGYNSPLHF
TRBD1 many 16 TRBJ2-7 TRBV28 TGTGCCAGCAGTTTATCCCAGACAGGGATAATCGACGAGCAGTACTTC CASSLSQTGIIDEQYF
NA many 16 TRBJ1-2 TRBV7-2 TGTGCCAGCAGCTTAAACCCCACGGGGGGCAGAGGTGGCTACACCTTC CASSLNPTGGRGGYTF
NA few 13 TRBJ1-1 TRBV3-1 TGTGCCAGCAGCGAGATAGGAGACACTGAAGCTTTCTTT CASSEIGDTEAFF
NA many 14 TRBJ1-5 TRBV7-8 TGTGCCAGCAGCTCCGGAATTAGCAATCAGCCCCAGCATTTT CASSSGISNQPQHF